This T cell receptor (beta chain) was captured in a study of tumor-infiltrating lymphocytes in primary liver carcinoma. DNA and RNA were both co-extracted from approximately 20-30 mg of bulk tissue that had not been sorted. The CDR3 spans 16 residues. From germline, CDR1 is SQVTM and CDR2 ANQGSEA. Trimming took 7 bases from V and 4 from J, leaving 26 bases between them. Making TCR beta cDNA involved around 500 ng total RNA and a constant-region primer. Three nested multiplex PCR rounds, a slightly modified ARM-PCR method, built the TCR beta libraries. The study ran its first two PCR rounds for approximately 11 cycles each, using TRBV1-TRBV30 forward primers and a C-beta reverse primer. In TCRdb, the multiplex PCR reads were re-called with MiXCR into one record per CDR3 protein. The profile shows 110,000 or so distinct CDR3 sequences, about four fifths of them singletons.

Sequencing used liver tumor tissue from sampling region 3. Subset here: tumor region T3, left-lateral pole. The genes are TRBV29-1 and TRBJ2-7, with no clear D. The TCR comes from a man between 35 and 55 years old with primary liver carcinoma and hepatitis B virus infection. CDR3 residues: CSAMTSVTGTSYEQYF. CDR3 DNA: TGCAGCGCCATGACATCTGTGACCGGCACTTCTTACGAGCAGTACTTC.